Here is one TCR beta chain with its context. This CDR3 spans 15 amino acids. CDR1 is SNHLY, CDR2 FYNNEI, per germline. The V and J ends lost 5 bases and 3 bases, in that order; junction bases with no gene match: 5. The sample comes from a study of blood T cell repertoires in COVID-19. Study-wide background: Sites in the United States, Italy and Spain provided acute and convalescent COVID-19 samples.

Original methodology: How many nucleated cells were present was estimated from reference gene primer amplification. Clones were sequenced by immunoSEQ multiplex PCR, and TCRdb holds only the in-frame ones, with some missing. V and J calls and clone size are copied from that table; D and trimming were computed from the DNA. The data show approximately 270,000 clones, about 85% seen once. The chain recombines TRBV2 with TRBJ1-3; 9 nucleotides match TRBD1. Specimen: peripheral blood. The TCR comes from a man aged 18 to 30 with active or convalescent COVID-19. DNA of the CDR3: TGTGCCAGCAGTCAAGACAGGGGGGTTGGAAACACCATATATTTT. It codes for CASSQDRGVGNTIYF.